The following is a TCR beta chain sequence with its context. The sample comes from a study of blood T cell repertoires in COVID-19. Method: immunoSEQ multiplex PCR; TCRdb's copy keeps in-frame clones and lacks some. The sample holds about 200,000 clones; approximately 85% are singletons and the top ten take 2% to 3%. V lost 11 bases and J lost 5; bases outside the gene matches: 12. Germline V gene sequence: CDR1 LNHNV, CDR2 YYDKDF (reference sequence). This CDR3 spans 14 amino acids. The material sequenced was peripheral blood. The sequence derives from a woman between 65 and 79 years old with COVID-19, enrolled during active disease. V gene TRBV15 combines with J gene TRBJ1-2; 9 nucleotides match TRBD1. The CDR3 DNA reads as TGTGCCTCCTCTCCCGGGACAGGGACTTATGGCTACACCTTC. Translating gives CASSPGTGTYGYTF.